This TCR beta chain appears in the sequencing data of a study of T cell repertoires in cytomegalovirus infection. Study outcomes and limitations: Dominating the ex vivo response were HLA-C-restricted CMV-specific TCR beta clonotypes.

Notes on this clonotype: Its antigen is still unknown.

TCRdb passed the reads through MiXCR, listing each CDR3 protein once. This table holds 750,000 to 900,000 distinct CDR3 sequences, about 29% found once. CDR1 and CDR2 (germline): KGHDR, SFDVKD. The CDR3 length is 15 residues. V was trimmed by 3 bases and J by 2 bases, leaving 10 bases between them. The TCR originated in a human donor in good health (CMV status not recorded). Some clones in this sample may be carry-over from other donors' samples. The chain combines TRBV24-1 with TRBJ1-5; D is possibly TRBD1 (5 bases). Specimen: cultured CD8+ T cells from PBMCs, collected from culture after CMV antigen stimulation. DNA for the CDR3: TGTGCCACCAGTGATCAAGGGACGGGCAATCAGCCCCAGCATTTT. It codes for CATSDQGTGNQPQHF.